A single sample gave rise to the 20 T cell receptor beta chains below, sequenced in a study of metastatic and nonmetastatic thyroid tumors. Via MiXCR, TCRdb re-called the PCR reads. This table has about 50,000 clones, 20% appearing once. Patients were all untreated before their thyroid surgery. Sequenced sample: blood. Source of these receptors: a female donor with papillary thyroid cancer or a benign thyroid nodule (not recorded which). Some clones in this sample may be carry-over from other donors' samples.

Regarding this clone: Mismatch with germline at one junction end may stem from a read error. The V and J genes are TRBV6-1 and TRBJ2-2, with D perhaps assigned TRBD1 or TRBD2 (5 bases each). The V gene's germline CDR1 is MNHNS and CDR2 SASEGT. CDR3 size: 15 residues. The CDR3 reads CGSSARQLGTWELFF. CDR3 DNA: TGTGGCAGCAGTGCTAGACAGTTGGGGACCTGGGAGCTGTTTTTT.

This clone was observed a single time. V is TRBV30 and J is TRBJ1-6; D is unclear. CDR1 is GTSNPN, CDR2 SVGIG, per germline (reference sequence). The CDR3 is made up of 14 amino acids. Trimming pared 5 bases from V and 9 bases from J, leaving 17 bases between. CDR3 region: CAWDIRKGGSPLHF. CDR3 coding DNA: TGTGCCTGGGACATAAGAAAGGGAGGTTCACCCCTCCACTTT.

The table lists this clone with many counts. V and J are TRBV5-1 and TRBJ1-2; no clear D gene. V lost 5 bases to trimming and J lost 1 base, with 24 bases between them. The CDR3 covers 18 residues. CDR1 SGHRS and CDR2 YFSETQ come from the germline V gene. The CDR3 DNA sequence: TGCGCCAGCAGAGGTACCCTCAGTTTGTCGGCGTTTAACTATGGCTACACCTTC. Translation gives CASRGTLSLSAFNYGYTF. The whole variable domain, filled in from reference TRBV5-1 and TRBJ1-2, reads KAGVTQTPRYLIKTRGQQVTLSCSPISGHRSVSWYQQTPGQGLQFLFEYFSETQRNKGNFPGRFSGRQFSNSRSEMNVSTLELGDSALYLCASRGTLSLSAFNYGYTFGSGTRLTVV.

In this sample, this clone turned up many times. The chain carries TRBV7-2 and TRBJ1-5; 7 nucleotides match TRBD1. The CDR3 spans 14 residues. J lost 7 bases, V lost 3 bases, and 6 bases had no gene match. The V gene's germline CDR1 is SGHTA and CDR2 FQGNSA. The CDR3 sequence: CASSFKEGAQPQHF. CDR3 in DNA: TGTGCCAGCAGCTTCAAAGAGGGGGCCCAGCCCCAGCATTTT.

In this sample, this clone turned up many times. The V and J genes are TRBV9 and TRBJ1-2; no definite D call. The V gene's germline CDR1 is SGDLS and CDR2 YYNGEE. This CDR3 has 12 residues. The germline V and J ends were trimmed by 0 bases and 8 bases, with 8 bases remaining between them. The CDR3 loop is CASSVEGRGYTF. CDR3 sequence (DNA): TGTGCCAGCAGCGTAGAAGGGCGCGGCTACACCTTC.

This clone came up many times. This sequence joins TRBV7-9 and TRBJ2-7; TRBD1 is a possible D gene (5 bases). CDR1 is SEHNR and CDR2 is FQNEAQ in the germline V gene (reference sequence). Trimming took 4 bases from V and 7 from J, leaving 11 bases between them. The CDR3 is made up of 12 amino acids. CDR3 sequence (DNA): TGTGCCAGCAGCTCGCAGGGATATGAGCAGTACTTC. Encoded protein: CASSSQGYEQYF. Supplemented by reference TRBV7-9 and TRBJ2-7, the full variable domain reads DTGVSQNPRHKITKRGQNVTFRCDPISEHNRLYWYRQTLGQGPEFLTYFQNEAQLEKSRLLSDRFSAERPKGSFSTLEIQRTEQGDSAMYLCASSSQGYEQYFGPGTRLTVT.

This clone was seen a handful of times. At one end the junction does not follow the germline gene, possibly because of a read error. The chain carries TRBV5-1 and TRBJ2-7; D is undetermined. CDR1 is SGHRS, CDR2 YFSETQ, per germline. The CDR3 loop spans 13 amino acids. As DNA, the CDR3 is TGCGCCAGCATCTTGCGACCAAACTACGAGCAGTACTTC. It codes for CASILRPNYEQYF.

This clone was counted many times. This sequence joins TRBV20-1 and TRBJ2-7, with TRBD2 matching over 7 bases. With V trimmed by 0 bases and J by 7 bases, 18 bases remained unmatched. The CDR3 covers 17 residues. Germline CDR1 is DFQATT and CDR2 is SNEGSKA (reference sequence). The CDR3 nucleotides read TGCAGTGCTAGAGATGTAAGGTTAGCGGGTATGAACGGGGAGCAGTACTTC. The encoded protein is CSARDVRLAGMNGEQYF.

This clone was seen repeatedly, ten times or more. The chain combines TRBV20-1 with TRBJ1-5; D may be TRBD1 (6 bases). Trimming pared 2 bases from V and 7 bases from J, leaving 9 bases between. Germline CDR1 and CDR2: DFQATT and SNEGSKA (reference sequence). The CDR3 runs to 12 residues. The CDR3 here is CSARPGQQPQHF. In nucleotides, the CDR3 is TGCAGTGCTAGACCGGGACAACAGCCCCAGCATTTT.

This clone has ten or more counts. The chain has TRBV30 and TRBJ2-7, with 9 positions matching TRBD2. CDR3 length: 14 residues. Germline-derived CDR1 and CDR2 are GTSNPN and SVGIG (reference sequence). J lost 6 bases, V lost 2 bases, and 8 bases had no gene match. CDR3 DNA: TGTGCCTGGAGTTCACCGGGACTAGCTGTCGAGCAGTACTTC. This sequence encodes CAWSSPGLAVEQYF.

Comments on this clone: One end of the junction does not line up with germline, which may come from a read error. This sequence joins TRBV5-1 and TRBJ2-2, with D maybe TRBD1 (6 bases). The CDR3 length is 15 residues. Per the germline V gene, CDR1 is SGHRS and CDR2 is YFSETQ. The CDR3 DNA is TGCGCCAGCATCTTGGGACACTTTAACACCGGGGAGCTGTTTTTT. Protein: CASILGHFNTGELFF.

This clone was seen many times. CDR3 coding DNA: TGTGCCACCAGCAGAGAGGGGGGGGAACAGCAGTACTTC. Residues: CATSREGGEQQYF. V and J are TRBV15 and TRBJ2-7; 7 nucleotides line up with TRBD2. The CDR3 consists of 13 residues. J lost 8 bases, V lost 0 bases, and 4 bases had no gene match. CDR1 is LNHNV and CDR2 is YYDKDF in the germline V gene (reference sequence).

This clone was recorded a few times. A much larger clone lies one base from this, so it may be a read error. The chain uses TRBV20-1 and TRBJ2-2, with D possibly TRBD1 on 6 matching bases. CDR3 length equals 14 residues. V lost 7 bases, J lost 5 bases, and 17 bases lay in between. Looked up from germline, CDR1 is DFQATT and CDR2 is SNEGSKA (reference sequence). The CDR3: CSGLDRSKTGELFF. The CDR3 DNA is TGCAGTGGGTTAGACAGGAGTAAAACCGGGGAGCTGTTTTTT.

Concerning this clone: One base away lies a much larger clone, so this may be a sequencing read error. This sequence joins TRBV10-2 and TRBJ1-3, with a tentative D call TRBD1 (6 bases). Germline V CDR1 and CDR2: WSHSY, SAAADI. This CDR3 is built from 14 residues. Here the CDR3 reads CASRRTDSGNTMYF. In DNA form, the CDR3 reads TGCGCCAGCAGACGGACAGACTCTGGAAACACCATGTATTTT.

This clone occurred many times. The chain uses TRBV7-3 and TRBJ2-2, with D unresolved. CDR1 and CDR2 from the germline V gene are SGHTA and FQGTGA. V gave up 2 bases and J gave up 5 bases, with 18 bases separating them. The CDR3 extends over 17 amino acids. CDR3 DNA: TGTGCCAGCAGCTTATTTCACTCGGCGATAGGGACCGGGGAGCTGTTTTTT. It encodes CASSLFHSAIGTGELFF.

Details on this clone: It may be a read error: a sequence one base away is much more abundant. The chain's CDR3 is CASSQVEDLEQYF. Here the CDR3 DNA reads TGTGCCAGCAGCCAAGTGGAGGATCTCGAGCAGTACTTC. The rearrangement links TRBV3-1 to TRBJ2-7; a weak D match, TRBD2 (5 bases). Trimming removed 1 base from V and 6 bases from J, with 10 bases in between. Germline V gene lookup returns CDR1 LGHDT and CDR2 YNNKEL (reference sequence). The CDR3 consists of 13 residues.

This clone was counted ten times or more. The rearrangement uses TRBV3-1 and TRBJ2-3; D is unresolved. The CDR3 has 17 amino acids. Between the trimmed V and J ends, which lost 4 bases and 1 base, there was a span of 18 bases. Germline V lookup: CDR1 LGHDT, CDR2 YNNKEL (reference sequence). The chain's CDR3 is CASSRNQRILGTDTQYF. The CDR3, as DNA: TGTGCCAGCAGCCGAAACCAGAGGATTCTAGGCACAGATACGCAGTATTTT.

The sample holds many counts of this clone. This chain uses TRBV19 with TRBJ2-1; D assignment may be TRBD1 or TRBD2 (6 bases each). Trimming removed 1 base at V and 10 bases at J, with 14 bases between. The CDR3 contains 14 residues. Germline-derived CDR1 and CDR2 are LNHDA and SQIVND (reference sequence). This CDR3 reads CASSIGNGGTEQFF. CDR3 nucleotide sequence: TGTGCCAGTAGTATAGGCAACGGAGGGACAGAGCAGTTCTTC. Full variable domain (outside the CDR3, taken from reference TRBV19 and TRBJ2-1): DGGITQSPKYLFRKEGQNVTLSCEQNLNHDAMYWYRQDPGQGLRLIYYSQIVNDFQKGDIAEGYSVSREKKESFPLTVTSAQKNPTAFYLCASSIGNGGTEQFFGPGTRLTVL.

This clone counts as medium-sized. V gene TRBV4-1 combines with J gene TRBJ2-7, with D perhaps assigned TRBD1 or TRBD2 (5 bases each). V dropped 0 bases and J dropped 0 bases, with 9 bases sitting between them. Germline-derived CDR1 and CDR2 are MGHRA and YSYEKL. This CDR3 has 15 residues. CDR3 in amino acids: CASSQERDGSYEQYF. The CDR3 region has the DNA TGCGCCAGCAGCCAAGAGAGGGACGGCTCCTACGAGCAGTACTTC.

Regarding this clone: A much more abundant neighbour one base away suggests this may be a read error. The CDR3 reads CSSSPEGTGKGYTF. As DNA, the CDR3 is TGTTCCAGCAGCCCAGAGGGGACAGGGAAAGGCTACACCTTC. The rearrangement joins TRBV5-4 to TRBJ1-2; 9 bases fit TRBD1. This CDR3 is 14 amino acids long. Germline assignment: CDR1 SGHNT and CDR2 YYREEE (reference sequence).